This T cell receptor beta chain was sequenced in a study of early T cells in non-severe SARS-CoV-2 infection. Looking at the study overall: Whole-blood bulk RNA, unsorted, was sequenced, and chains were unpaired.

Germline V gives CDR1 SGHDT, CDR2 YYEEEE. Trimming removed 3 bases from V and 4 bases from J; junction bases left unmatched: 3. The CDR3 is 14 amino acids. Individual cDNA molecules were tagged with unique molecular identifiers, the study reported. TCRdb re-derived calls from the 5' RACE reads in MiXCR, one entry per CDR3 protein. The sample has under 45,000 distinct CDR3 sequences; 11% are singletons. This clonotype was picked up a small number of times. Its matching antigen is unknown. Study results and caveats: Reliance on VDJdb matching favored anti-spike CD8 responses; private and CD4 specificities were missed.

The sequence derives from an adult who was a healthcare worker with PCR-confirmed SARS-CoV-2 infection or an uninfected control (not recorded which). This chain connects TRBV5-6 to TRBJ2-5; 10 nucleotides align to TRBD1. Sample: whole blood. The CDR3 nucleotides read TGTGCCAGCAGCTGGGACAGGGGAACAGAGACCCAGTACTTC. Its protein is CASSWDRGTETQYF.